One sample yielded the 21 T cell receptor beta chains listed below, sequenced in a study of T-cell memory formation after mild COVID-19. From the 5' RACE reads, TCRdb called clonotypes with MiXCR, one entry per CDR3 protein. The sample has 380,000 or so distinct CDR3 sequences, roughly 13% seen once; the top ten hold 20% to 25%. Source material: PBMCs or a T cell subset sorted from them (not recorded which). These receptors all stem from a man younger than 35 who had mild COVID-19 (a few samples of this study predate the infection). Cell type and time point are not known.

This rearrangement joins TRBV25-1 to TRBJ2-2; perhaps TRBD1 as D (6 bases). The germline gives CDR1 MGHDK, CDR2 SYGVNS. V lost 2 bases and J lost 5, with 12 bases in between. The length of the CDR3 is 15 residues. CDR3 protein: CASSEPGARTGELFF. Here the CDR3 DNA reads TGTGCCAGCAGTGAACCAGGGGCGCGAACCGGGGAGCTGTTTTTT.

This clonotype turned up a few times. The DNA of the CDR3 is TGTGCCAGCAGCTTAGCGAGCGGACTCCCCCGTCCCCAAGGCGAAAAACTGTTTTTT. Residues: CASSLASGLPRPQGEKLFF. The genes are TRBV7-9 and TRBJ1-4; D unresolved. Germline V gene sequence: CDR1 SEHNR, CDR2 FQNEAQ (reference sequence). Between the trimmed V and J ends, which lost 0 bases and 8 bases, there was a span of 25 bases. This CDR3 is built from 19 residues.

The chain uses TRBV7-2 and TRBJ2-3; D unclear. V gave up 1 base and J gave up 4 bases, with 15 bases separating them. Germline V CDR1 and CDR2: SGHTA, FQGNSA. The CDR3 has 16 amino acids. The CDR3 coding sequence is TGTGCCAGCAGCTTAGTTGCCTCGCCCACCCCAGATACGCAGTATTTT. Its translation is CASSLVASPTPDTQYF.

This clonotype was seen at least ten times. The J gene is TRBJ2-3, the V gene TRBV7-2; either TRBD1 or TRBD2 may supply D (5 bases each). The CDR3 extends over 16 amino acids. Germline CDR1 SGHTA, CDR2 FQGNSA. Trimming removed 3 bases at V and 2 bases at J, with 15 bases between. The CDR3 DNA is TGTGCCAGCAGCTTGGGGGTTGGCAGACACACAGATACGCAGTATTTT. Amino acid sequence: CASSLGVGRHTDTQYF.

This clonotype was recorded a few times. This sequence joins TRBV12-3 or TRBV12-4 and TRBJ2-1, with D possibly matching TRBD1 (5 bases). This CDR3 comprises 13 residues. Deletions cut 2 bases from V and 6 bases from J, with 8 bases between. The CDR3 nucleotides are TGTGCCAGCAGTTTACGACAGCTCAATGAGCAGTTCTTC. It specifies CASSLRQLNEQFF.

The chain employs TRBV11-2 and TRBJ2-2; D gene ambiguous. V shed 4 bases and J shed 3 bases, with 3 bases lying between them. Germline V CDR1 and CDR2: SGHAT, FQNNGV. The CDR3 loop spans 12 amino acids. The CDR3 sequence is CASSSHTGELFF. As DNA, the CDR3 is TGTGCCAGCAGCTCACACACCGGGGAGCTGTTTTTT.

This chain connects TRBV4-3 to TRBJ2-2; D ambiguous. The CDR3 spans 17 residues. Looked up from germline, CDR1 is LGHNA and CDR2 is YSLEER. The ends were cut back, 1 base at V and 5 bases at J, with 17 bases in the middle. The CDR3 DNA is TGCGCCAGCAGCCAAGGGTGGCCCCAAACGGATACCGGGGAGCTGTTTTTT. This encodes CASSQGWPQTDTGELFF.

This chain uses TRBV10-3 with TRBJ1-2, with D hard to call. Per germline, CDR1 ENHRY and CDR2 SYGVKD. Trimming removed 10 bases at V and 0 bases at J, with 6 bases between. This CDR3 is 11 amino acids long. The CDR3 DNA is TGTGCCACCGAAGCTAACTATGGCTACACCTTC. Amino acids: CATEANYGYTF.

At least ten counts were recorded for this clonotype. The chain links TRBV7-9 to TRBJ2-3; TRBD2 agrees at 10 bases. The germline V gene has CDR1 SEHNR and CDR2 FQNEAQ (reference sequence). CDR3 length: 15 amino acids. The trim removed 8 bases at V and 5 bases at J, leaving 10 bases unmatched. CDR3 sequence reads: CASPVELAGVDTQYF. The CDR3 DNA sequence: TGTGCCAGCCCTGTGGAGCTAGCGGGGGTAGATACGCAGTATTTT.

This clonotype was recorded at least ten times. The chain joins TRBV20-1 to TRBJ2-7; D might be TRBD1 (6 bases). CDR1 DFQATT and CDR2 SNEGSKA come from the germline V gene (reference sequence). V lost 3 bases to trimming and J lost 4 bases, with 10 bases between them. The CDR3 is made up of 12 amino acids. This CDR3 is CSARQGQYEQYF. The CDR3 region has the DNA TGCAGTGCTAGGCAGGGACAATACGAGCAGTACTTC.

This clonotype showed up just a few times. The chain employs TRBV12-3 or TRBV12-4 and TRBJ1-5; D not certain. V was cut by 5 bases and J by 5 bases, with 10 bases left in between. CDR3 length: 13 amino acids. The CDR3 protein is CASSRYYDQPQHF. CDR3 nucleotide sequence: TGTGCCAGCAGTCGGTATTACGATCAGCCCCAGCATTTT.

The chain couples TRBV25-1 to TRBJ1-5, with a weak D call TRBD1 (6 bases). The CDR3 totals 16 residues. V lost 7 bases and J lost 6, with 22 bases in between. The germline CDR1 and CDR2 sequences are MGHDK and SYGVNS. The CDR3 nucleotides are TGTGCCAGCACCTCACAGGGACAAAGTGGAAGTCAGCCCCAGCATTTT. Translated, it gives CASTSQGQSGSQPQHF.

This chain connects TRBV20-1 to TRBJ2-5, with TRBD1 identical over 12 bases. In germline, CDR1 is DFQATT, CDR2 SNEGSKA (reference sequence). After removal of 6 bases from V and 3 bases from J, the junction contained 8 bases not matched to a gene. This CDR3 contains 15 residues. CDR3 residues: CSATGQGATKETQYF. CDR3 nucleotide sequence: TGCAGTGCAACGGGACAGGGGGCTACAAAAGAGACCCAGTACTTC.

There are many counts of this clonotype. The chain carries TRBV6-6 and TRBJ2-7; 7 nucleotides match TRBD1. The V gene's germline CDR1 is MNHNY and CDR2 SVGAGI (reference sequence). J lost 3 bases, V lost 6 bases, and 2 bases had no gene match. The CDR3 is 12 amino acids. The CDR3 is CASSPGGYEQYV. CDR3 nucleotide sequence: TGTGCCAGCAGCCCAGGGGGCTACGAGCAGTACGTC.

This clonotype was seen a handful of times. V is TRBV20-1 and J is TRBJ2-1; tentative D call: TRBD1 (6 bases). This CDR3 region has 16 residues. Germline assignment: CDR1 DFQATT and CDR2 SNEGSKA (reference sequence). V was shortened by 1 base and J by 4 bases, with 17 bases between the two germline ends. This CDR3 reads CSARVRQGTLYNEQFF. In DNA form, the CDR3 reads TGCAGTGCTAGAGTACGGCAGGGGACCTTATACAATGAGCAGTTCTTC.

The chain is built from TRBV7-9 and TRBJ2-1; possible D gene TRBD1, 5 bases. V was shortened by 3 bases and J by 4 bases, with 13 bases between the two germline ends. The CDR3 runs to 15 residues. Germline V lookup: CDR1 SEHNR, CDR2 FQNEAQ (reference sequence). The CDR3 reads CASSFEQELYNEQFF. The CDR3 DNA is TGTGCCAGCAGCTTTGAACAGGAGCTATACAATGAGCAGTTCTTC.

This clonotype was found a few times. The chain employs TRBV4-2 and TRBJ2-5, with 11 bases aligning to TRBD2. V lost 0 bases and J lost 2; bases outside the gene matches: 11. The CDR3 has 19 residues. Germline V gives CDR1 LGHNA, CDR2 YNFKEQ. CDR3 loop: CASSQDPRTSGLFQETQYF. The CDR3 DNA sequence: TGTGCCAGCAGCCAAGATCCCAGGACTAGCGGGTTGTTTCAAGAGACCCAGTACTTC.

This clonotype has more than one count but fewer than ten. The chain recombines TRBV11-2 with TRBJ2-7; no firm D call. The ends were cut back, 5 bases at V and 0 bases at J, with 14 bases in the middle. The CDR3 spans 15 residues. The germline CDR1 and CDR2 sequences are SGHAT and FQNNGV. The CDR3 spells CASSPQTRASYEQYV. The DNA of the CDR3 is TGTGCCAGCAGCCCCCAGACCCGGGCCTCCTACGAGCAGTACGTC.

The chain uses TRBV28 and TRBJ2-3; 10 bases line up with TRBD2. The junction had 5 bases not matched to a gene; V was cut back by 6 bases and J by 5 bases. This CDR3 contains 14 residues. Germline values: CDR1 MDHEN, CDR2 SYDVKM. CDR3 protein: CASSGLAAIDTQYF. The CDR3 coding sequence is TGTGCCAGCAGCGGACTAGCGGCAATAGATACGCAGTATTTT. Full variable domain (remainder filled in from reference TRBV28 and TRBJ2-3): DVKVTQSSRYLVKRTGEKVFLECVQDMDHENMFWYRQDPGLGLRLIYFSYDVKMKEKGDIPEGYSVSREKKERFSLILESASTNQTSMYLCASSGLAAIDTQYFGPGTRLTVL.

This clonotype was seen a few times. The chain couples TRBV30 to TRBJ2-7; D might be TRBD1 or TRBD2, each matching 5 bases. Trimming took off 1 base at V and 3 bases at J, with 22 bases between the two ends. The CDR3 is 17 residues long. Germline CDR1 and CDR2: GTSNPN and SVGIG (reference sequence). The CDR3 is CAWSGGLDTRSYYEQYF. CDR3 coding DNA: TGTGCCTGGAGTGGCGGGTTGGACACCCGATCTTACTACGAGCAGTACTTC.

V and J are TRBV7-9 and TRBJ2-5, with 8 bases matching TRBD2. CDR1 and CDR2 (germline): SEHNR, FQNEAQ (reference sequence). Unmatched junction bases numbered 8, after V lost 3 bases and J lost 5 bases. There are 15 residues in the CDR3. CDR3 nucleotides: TGTGCCAGCAGCTTGGTAGCGGGGACGGGGGAGACCCAGTACTTC. Encoded protein: CASSLVAGTGETQYF.